This TCR beta chain is from a study of T cell repertoires in cytomegalovirus infection. Study as a whole: It can be stated that public TCR beta signatures indicated CMV infection as well as a matching HLA type.

To note about this clonotype: At one boundary the junction diverges from the germline segment, which might be a read error.

One entry per CDR3 protein results from TCRdb running MiXCR on the reads. Of some 320,000 distinct CDR3 sequences in the sample, roughly 9.5% are singletons; the top ten hold about 3.9%. The CDR3 consists of 15 residues. Germline V gene lookup returns CDR1 MDHEN and CDR2 SYDVKM. The source of this sequence is a human donor in good health (CMV status not recorded). Some clones in this sample may be carry-over from other donors' samples. The chain uses TRBV28 and TRBJ2-7, with no clear D. Material for sequencing was PBMCs. CDR3 DNA: TGTGCCAGCAGTTCCCCATCAAGACTCTCCTATGAGCAGTACTTC. It specifies CASSSPSRLSYEQYF. Full variable domain (missing parts from reference TRBV28 and TRBJ2-7): DVKVTQSSRYLVKRTGEKVFLECVQDMDHENMFWYRQDPGLGLRLIYFSYDVKMKEKGDIPEGYSVSREKKERFSLILESASTNQTSMYLCASSSPSRLSYEQYFGPGTRLTVT.